These T cell receptor beta chains were read from a single sample in a study of blood T cells in healthy people across ages. TCRdb itself ran the 5' RACE reads through MiXCR, one entry per CDR3 protein. The sample yields 1.5 million or so distinct CDR3 sequences, 42% seen once. The sequenced sample was blood. The receptors derive from a woman between 18 and 29 years old in good health. The CDR3 runs from the conserved cysteine through the conserved F or W. Each record gives: V gene, J gene, clone size, D gene, CDR3 protein, CDR3 DNA. A D gene is named only where the DNA matches it firmly. Some rows mark clone size as missing; the rest say once, few, many or name a class of expanded clone.

v_gene: TRBV29-1
j_gene: TRBJ2-5
abundance: -
d_gene: -
CDR3aa: CSAGGGSETQYF
CDR3nt: TGCAGCGCCGGAGGGGGGTCCGAGACCCAGTACTTC

v_gene: TRBV20-1
j_gene: TRBJ2-1
abundance: -
d_gene: TRBD2
CDR3aa: CSAYDKTSLRGDEQFF
CDR3nt: TGCAGTGCTTACGATAAGACTAGCCTGAGAGGGGATGAGCAGTTCTTC

v_gene: TRBV12-3/TRBV12-4
j_gene: TRBJ2-3
abundance: -
d_gene: TRBD1
CDR3aa: CACSWGQGVTDTQYF
CDR3nt: TGTGCCTGCAGTTGGGGACAGGGGGTCACAGATACGCAGTATTTT

v_gene: TRBV29-1
j_gene: TRBJ1-1
abundance: -
d_gene: -
CDR3aa: CSALTEMNTEAFF
CDR3nt: TGCAGCGCTCTGACAGAAATGAACACTGAAGCTTTCTTT

v_gene: TRBV7-9
j_gene: TRBJ1-5
abundance: few
d_gene: -
CDR3aa: CASSSNPGIQHF
CDR3nt: TGTGCCAGCAGCTCCAATCCTGGGATCCAGCATTTT

v_gene: TRBV11-2
j_gene: TRBJ2-4
abundance: -
d_gene: TRBD1
CDR3aa: CASSLTRDSLLEDIQYF
CDR3nt: TGTGCCAGCAGCTTAACGAGGGACAGCCTCCTCGAGGACATTCAGTACTTC

v_gene: TRBV7-2
j_gene: TRBJ2-7
abundance: few
d_gene: TRBD2
CDR3aa: CASSPGLIENEQYF
CDR3nt: TGTGCCAGCAGCCCGGGACTAATTGAAAACGAGCAGTACTTC

v_gene: TRBV7-2
j_gene: TRBJ2-1
abundance: few
d_gene: TRBD2
CDR3aa: CASSPGTSGTREQFF
CDR3nt: TGTGCCAGCAGCCCCGGGACTAGCGGGACCCGGGAGCAGTTCTTC

v_gene: TRBV24-1
j_gene: TRBJ2-7
abundance: few
d_gene: TRBD1
CDR3aa: CATSETGTYEQYF
CDR3nt: TGTGCCACCAGTGAGACAGGGACCTACGAGCAGTACTTC

v_gene: TRBV15
j_gene: TRBJ2-7
abundance: many
d_gene: TRBD1
CDR3aa: CATSEGQASNEQYF
CDR3nt: TGTGCCACCAGCGAGGGACAGGCCTCTAACGAGCAGTACTTC

v_gene: TRBV7-8
j_gene: TRBJ1-5
abundance: -
d_gene: -
CDR3aa: CASSLRAGQGPQHF
CDR3nt: TGTGCCAGCAGCTTAAGAGCAGGTCAGGGGCCCCAGCATTTT

v_gene: TRBV20-1
j_gene: TRBJ2-1
abundance: -
d_gene: -
CDR3aa: CSARGGLGVKGYNEQFF
CDR3nt: TGCAGTGCTAGAGGGGGGCTAGGGGTAAAAGGATACAATGAGCAGTTCTTC

v_gene: TRBV7-2
j_gene: TRBJ2-7
abundance: many
d_gene: -
CDR3aa: CASSPPTSYEQYF
CDR3nt: TGTGCCAGCAGCCCGCCAACTAGCTACGAGCAGTACTTC

v_gene: TRBV5-1
j_gene: TRBJ2-7
abundance: -
d_gene: -
CDR3aa: CATRPGQGATYEQYF
CDR3nt: TGCGCCACCCGACCAGGGCAGGGAGCAACCTACGAGCAGTACTTC

v_gene: TRBV3-1
j_gene: TRBJ1-6
abundance: few
d_gene: -
CDR3aa: CASSHVPYSPLHF
CDR3nt: TGTGCCAGCAGCCACGTCCCTTATTCACCCCTCCACTTT

v_gene: TRBV14
j_gene: TRBJ2-1
abundance: -
d_gene: -
CDR3aa: CASSPRQFPHNEQFF
CDR3nt: TGTGCCAGCAGCCCTCGGCAGTTTCCCCACAATGAGCAGTTCTTC

v_gene: TRBV5-1
j_gene: TRBJ2-3
abundance: few
d_gene: -
CDR3aa: CASSRQGPSTDTQYF
CDR3nt: TGCGCCAGCAGCCGGCAGGGGCCTAGCACAGATACGCAGTATTTT

v_gene: TRBV7-2
j_gene: TRBJ2-5
abundance: few
d_gene: -
CDR3aa: CASSLFPTKQETQYF
CDR3nt: TGTGCCAGCAGCTTATTCCCGACCAAACAAGAGACCCAGTACTTC

v_gene: TRBV10-2
j_gene: TRBJ1-6
abundance: few
d_gene: -
CDR3aa: CAIEEFWLGNSPLHF
CDR3nt: TGCGCCATCGAAGAATTTTGGTTGGGGAATTCACCCCTCCACTTT

v_gene: TRBV29-1
j_gene: TRBJ1-2
abundance: -
d_gene: -
CDR3aa: CSVEPGCGYTF
CDR3nt: TGCAGCGTTGAACCTGGGTGTGGCTACACCTTC

v_gene: TRBV4-1
j_gene: TRBJ2-7
abundance: few
d_gene: -
CDR3aa: CASSGRGSYNEQYF
CDR3nt: TGCGCCAGCAGCGGCAGAGGGTCCTACAATGAGCAGTACTTC

v_gene: TRBV20-1
j_gene: TRBJ1-2
abundance: -
d_gene: -
CDR3aa: CSARVQQENYGYTF
CDR3nt: TGCAGTGCTAGAGTTCAACAGGAGAACTATGGCTACACCTTC

v_gene: TRBV12-3/TRBV12-4
j_gene: TRBJ2-3
abundance: -
d_gene: -
CDR3aa: CASSFPPNTDTQYF
CDR3nt: TGTGCCAGCAGTTTTCCCCCTAACACAGATACGCAGTATTTT

v_gene: TRBV20-1
j_gene: TRBJ1-1
abundance: -
d_gene: -
CDR3aa: CSAKRSASNTEAFF
CDR3nt: TGCAGTGCTAAGCGTAGCGCCTCGAACACTGAAGCTTTCTTT

v_gene: TRBV20-1
j_gene: TRBJ2-3
abundance: -
d_gene: -
CDR3aa: CSARSSQLVSDTQYF
CDR3nt: TGCAGTGCTAGATCCTCTCAACTAGTTTCAGATACGCAGTATTTT

v_gene: TRBV24-1
j_gene: TRBJ2-2
abundance: -
d_gene: TRBD1
CDR3aa: CATSDQTGVAPGELFF
CDR3nt: TGTGCCACCAGTGATCAGACAGGGGTGGCCCCCGGGGAGCTGTTTTTT

v_gene: TRBV10-3
j_gene: TRBJ2-5
abundance: few
d_gene: -
CDR3aa: CAISPGHEETQYF
CDR3nt: TGTGCCATCTCACCGGGACATGAAGAGACCCAGTACTTC

v_gene: TRBV5-6
j_gene: TRBJ2-7
abundance: few
d_gene: -
CDR3aa: CASSLAVGSLYEQYF
CDR3nt: TGTGCCAGCAGCTTGGCCGTTGGGTCCCTCTACGAGCAGTACTTC

v_gene: TRBV4-1
j_gene: TRBJ2-6
abundance: -
d_gene: -
CDR3aa: CASSHAVTSGANVLTF
CDR3nt: TGCGCCAGCAGCCACGCCGTTACCTCTGGGGCCAACGTCCTGACTTTC

v_gene: TRBV9
j_gene: TRBJ2-1
abundance: once
d_gene: -
CDR3aa: CASSVVSSPYNEQFF
CDR3nt: TGTGCCAGCAGCGTAGTGAGCTCCCCCTACAATGAGCAGTTCTTC

v_gene: TRBV12-3/TRBV12-4
j_gene: TRBJ1-6
abundance: -
d_gene: -
CDR3aa: CASSLVALSPLHF
CDR3nt: TGTGCCAGCAGTTTAGTGGCACTTTCACCCCTCCACTTT

v_gene: TRBV7-8
j_gene: TRBJ2-7
abundance: -
d_gene: -
CDR3aa: CASSLEEEGYEQYF
CDR3nt: TGTGCCAGCAGCTTAGAGGAAGAAGGGTACGAGCAGTACTTC

v_gene: TRBV15
j_gene: TRBJ2-7
abundance: few
d_gene: -
CDR3aa: CATSRDAWAYEQYF
CDR3nt: TGTGCCACCAGCAGAGATGCTTGGGCTTACGAGCAGTACTTC

v_gene: TRBV20-1
j_gene: TRBJ2-1
abundance: -
d_gene: TRBD2
CDR3aa: CSARDRQRGVAFNEQFF
CDR3nt: TGCAGTGCTAGAGATCGGCAGCGGGGGGTCGCCTTCAATGAGCAGTTCTTC

v_gene: TRBV30
j_gene: TRBJ2-5
abundance: few
d_gene: -
CDR3aa: CAWKLASQETQYF
CDR3nt: TGTGCCTGGAAGCTGGCTAGCCAAGAGACCCAGTACTTC

v_gene: TRBV5-5
j_gene: TRBJ1-2
abundance: few
d_gene: -
CDR3aa: CASSWGTGSGYTF
CDR3nt: TGTGCCAGCAGCTGGGGTACAGGGTCTGGCTACACCTTC

v_gene: TRBV10-3
j_gene: TRBJ2-5
abundance: -
d_gene: TRBD2
CDR3aa: CATMTSGGAGETQYF
CDR3nt: TGTGCCACTATGACTAGCGGGGGCGCCGGGGAGACCCAGTACTTC

v_gene: TRBV20-1
j_gene: TRBJ2-7
abundance: -
d_gene: TRBD2
CDR3aa: CSAGKTGTSSYEQYF
CDR3nt: TGCAGTGCAGGGAAAACCGGGACTAGCTCCTACGAGCAGTACTTC

v_gene: TRBV4-1
j_gene: TRBJ1-2
abundance: few
d_gene: -
CDR3aa: CASSQVGGGRTF
CDR3nt: TGCGCCAGCAGCCAAGTCGGAGGGGGGCGCACCTTC

v_gene: TRBV4-1
j_gene: TRBJ2-3
abundance: few
d_gene: -
CDR3aa: CASSGFQDTQYF
CDR3nt: TGCGCCAGCAGTGGGTTTCAGGATACGCAGTATTTT

v_gene: TRBV30
j_gene: TRBJ2-3
abundance: -
d_gene: -
CDR3aa: CAWRVWGTQYF
CDR3nt: TGTGCCTGGAGGGTGTGGGGTACGCAGTATTTT

v_gene: TRBV29-1
j_gene: TRBJ1-2
abundance: -
d_gene: -
CDR3aa: CSVEARVQGPYYGYTF
CDR3nt: TGCAGCGTTGAAGCTAGGGTACAGGGACCGTACTATGGCTACACCTTC

v_gene: TRBV2
j_gene: TRBJ1-2
abundance: -
d_gene: -
CDR3aa: CASSERADAAYGYTF
CDR3nt: TGTGCCAGCAGTGAACGGGCTGACGCGGCCTATGGCTACACCTTC

v_gene: TRBV7-2
j_gene: TRBJ2-5
abundance: -
d_gene: TRBD2
CDR3aa: CASSSSSGGYRNEQYF
CDR3nt: TGTGCCAGCAGCTCCTCTAGCGGGGGTTATCGTAATGAGCAGTACTTC

v_gene: TRBV6-6
j_gene: TRBJ1-6
abundance: few
d_gene: TRBD1
CDR3aa: CASSSFITDRASLHF
CDR3nt: TGTGCCAGCAGTTCCTTCATTACGGACAGGGCATCCCTCCACTTT

v_gene: TRBV4-1
j_gene: TRBJ2-1
abundance: -
d_gene: -
CDR3aa: CASSQRGPGISYNEQFF
CDR3nt: TGCGCCAGCAGCCAACGAGGTCCGGGAATCTCCTACAATGAGCAGTTCTTC

v_gene: TRBV6-2/TRBV6-3
j_gene: TRBJ2-7
abundance: few
d_gene: TRBD1
CDR3aa: CASSDRDRGYYEQYF
CDR3nt: TGTGCCAGCAGTGACCGGGACAGGGGATACTACGAGCAGTACTTC

v_gene: TRBV7-9
j_gene: TRBJ2-3
abundance: -
d_gene: TRBD2
CDR3aa: CARSGTSGGGPTQYF
CDR3nt: TGTGCCCGCAGCGGAACCAGCGGGGGGGGACCTACGCAGTATTTT

v_gene: TRBV29-1
j_gene: TRBJ1-4
abundance: -
d_gene: -
CDR3aa: CSARTVPNEKLFF
CDR3nt: TGCAGCGCCCGGACAGTCCCTAATGAAAAACTGTTTTTT

v_gene: TRBV7-2
j_gene: TRBJ2-5
abundance: -
d_gene: -
CDR3aa: CASSSKPLFQETQYF
CDR3nt: TGTGCCAGCAGCTCTAAACCACTTTTCCAAGAGACCCAGTACTTC

v_gene: TRBV9
j_gene: TRBJ2-7
abundance: -
d_gene: -
CDR3aa: CASSIAEGPKIPYEQYF
CDR3nt: TGTGCCAGCAGTATAGCCGAGGGACCGAAAATCCCCTACGAGCAGTACTTC

v_gene: TRBV27
j_gene: TRBJ2-1
abundance: -
d_gene: -
CDR3aa: CASSFRGQMNEQFF
CDR3nt: TGTGCCAGCAGTTTCCGGGGGCAAATGAATGAGCAGTTCTTC

v_gene: TRBV10-3
j_gene: TRBJ2-6
abundance: few
d_gene: TRBD2
CDR3aa: CAILGSGGSGANVLTF
CDR3nt: TGTGCCATCTTGGGGTCGGGGGGCTCTGGGGCCAACGTCCTGACTTTC

v_gene: TRBV2
j_gene: TRBJ2-7
abundance: many
d_gene: TRBD2
CDR3aa: CASSGTSGTYEQYF
CDR3nt: TGTGCCAGCAGTGGGACTAGCGGGACCTACGAGCAGTACTTC

v_gene: TRBV20-1
j_gene: TRBJ1-2
abundance: -
d_gene: -
CDR3aa: CSARVGGSNGYTF
CDR3nt: TGCAGTGCTAGAGTGGGGGGCAGTAATGGCTACACCTTC

v_gene: TRBV5-6
j_gene: TRBJ2-5
abundance: -
d_gene: TRBD2
CDR3aa: CASSAGLAGEGETQYF
CDR3nt: TGTGCCAGCAGCGCCGGACTAGCGGGAGAGGGAGAGACCCAGTACTTC

v_gene: TRBV5-1
j_gene: TRBJ2-1
abundance: few
d_gene: -
CDR3aa: CASSLPVPQENEQFF
CDR3nt: TGCGCCAGCAGCTTACCGGTCCCTCAGGAAAATGAGCAGTTCTTC

v_gene: TRBV2
j_gene: TRBJ1-2
abundance: -
d_gene: TRBD1
CDR3aa: CASRETGGWDGYTF
CDR3nt: TGTGCCAGCAGGGAAACAGGGGGCTGGGATGGCTACACCTTC

v_gene: TRBV4-1
j_gene: TRBJ1-5
abundance: few
d_gene: -
CDR3aa: CASSQGAGASAPGINLQHF
CDR3nt: TGCGCCAGCAGCCAAGGCGCCGGGGCGAGCGCCCCTGGAATCAATCTCCAGCATTTT